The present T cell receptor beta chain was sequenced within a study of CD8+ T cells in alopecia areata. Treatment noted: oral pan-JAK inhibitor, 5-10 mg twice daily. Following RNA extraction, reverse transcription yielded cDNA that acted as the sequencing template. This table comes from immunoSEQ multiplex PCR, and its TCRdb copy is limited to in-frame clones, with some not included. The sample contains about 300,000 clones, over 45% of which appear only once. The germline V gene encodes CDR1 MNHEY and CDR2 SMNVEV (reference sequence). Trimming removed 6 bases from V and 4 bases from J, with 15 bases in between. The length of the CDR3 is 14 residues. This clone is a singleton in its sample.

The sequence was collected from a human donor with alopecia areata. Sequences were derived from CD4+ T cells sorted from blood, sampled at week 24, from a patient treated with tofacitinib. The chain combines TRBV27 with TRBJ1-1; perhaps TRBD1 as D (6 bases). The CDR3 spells CASSLQGRGTEAFF. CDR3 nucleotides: TGTGCCAGCAGCCTCCAGGGGAGGGGCACTGAAGCTTTCTTT.